Presented here are 5 T cell receptor beta chains from one specimen sequenced in a study of OX40 agonist ivuxolimab in advanced cancers. The assay was immunoSEQ multiplex PCR, and TCRdb's table has in-frame clones only and misses some. The sample yields about 100,000 clones, about nine tenths seen once. The source was CD4+ or CD8+ T cells sorted from blood, collected in a trial of the OX40 agonist ivuxolimab. The source is an adult with an advanced solid tumor such as melanoma, head and neck, liver or kidney cancer.

The chain joins TRBV4-2 to TRBJ1-5; 10 nucleotides agree with TRBD1. Trimming removed 1 base from V and 7 bases from J; junction bases left unmatched: 4. The CDR3 has 15 residues. The germline CDR1 and CDR2 sequences are LGHNA and YNFKEQ. This CDR3 reads CASSQGGQGGQPQHF. CDR3 DNA sequence: TGTGCCAGCAGCCAAGGAGGACAGGGGGGACAGCCCCAGCATTTT.

This clone was seen once. The rearrangement links TRBV2 to TRBJ2-7; no definite D call. CDR1 is SNHLY, CDR2 FYNNEI, per germline. This CDR3 contains 11 residues. V shed 4 bases and J shed 3 bases, with 4 bases lying between them. The CDR3 loop reads CASSAYYEQYF. The CDR3 DNA is TGTGCCAGCAGTGCCTACTACGAGCAGTACTTC.

This rearrangement joins TRBV29-1 to TRBJ2-7; 7 bases are shared with TRBD1. This CDR3 has 13 residues. CDR1 and CDR2 (germline): SQVTM, ANQGSEA. V shed 7 bases and J 10 bases; nucleotides not matched to a gene: 16. CDR3 nucleotides: TGCAGCGCCTCCCCCGAGGTGGACAGGCCACAGTACTTC. Encoded protein: CSASPEVDRPQYF.

The chain employs TRBV18 and TRBJ2-1; no clear D gene. From germline, CDR1 is KGHSH and CDR2 LQKENI. CDR3 length: 14 amino acids. V lost 4 bases to trimming and J lost 8 bases, with 15 bases between them. CDR3 DNA sequence: TGTGCCAGCTCACGGGAAACTATCGACTATGAGCAGTTCTTC. It codes for CASSRETIDYEQFF. The full variable domain, its missing parts supplied by reference TRBV18 and TRBJ2-1, is NAGVMQNPRHLVRRRGQEARLRCSPMKGHSHVYWYRQLPEEGLKFMVYLQKENIIDESGMPKERFSAEFPKEGPSILRIQQVVRGDSAAYFCASSRETIDYEQFFGPGTRLTVL.

The genes are TRBV2 and TRBJ2-7, with D perhaps being TRBD1 or TRBD2 (5 bases each). Trimming shortened V by 3 bases and J by 1 base, and 7 bases separated the two germline ends. Germline lookup yields CDR1 SNHLY and CDR2 FYNNEI. The CDR3 is 13 residues long. The CDR3, as DNA: TGTGCCAGCAGTGAGAGGGGATCCTACGAGCAGTACTTC. Its translation: CASSERGSYEQYF.